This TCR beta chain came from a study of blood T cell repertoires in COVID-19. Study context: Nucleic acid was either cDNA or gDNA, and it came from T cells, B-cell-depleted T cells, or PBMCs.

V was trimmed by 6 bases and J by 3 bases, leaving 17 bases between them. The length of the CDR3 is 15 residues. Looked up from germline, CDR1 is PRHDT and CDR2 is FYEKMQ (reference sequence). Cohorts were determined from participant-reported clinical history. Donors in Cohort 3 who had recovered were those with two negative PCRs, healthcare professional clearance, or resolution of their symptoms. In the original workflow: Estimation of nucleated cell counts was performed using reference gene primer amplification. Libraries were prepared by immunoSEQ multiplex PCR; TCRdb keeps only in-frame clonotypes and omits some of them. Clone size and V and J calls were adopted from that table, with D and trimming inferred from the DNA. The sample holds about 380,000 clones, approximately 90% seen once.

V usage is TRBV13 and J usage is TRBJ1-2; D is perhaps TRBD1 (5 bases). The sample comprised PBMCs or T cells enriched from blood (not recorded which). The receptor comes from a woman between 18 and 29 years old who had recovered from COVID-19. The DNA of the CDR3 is TGTGCCAGCAGGGGAAGACGGGACTTGTACTATGGCTACACCTTC. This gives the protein CASRGRRDLYYGYTF.